The 12 T cell receptor beta chains below were found in one sample sequenced in a study of cytomegalovirus exposure and HLA in healthy donors. Vbeta (60) and Jbeta (13) primers were used in the PCR. Repertoires were generated with immunoSEQ multiplex PCR, while TCRdb's copy carries only in-frame clones and drops some. The sample carries 150,000 to 200,000 clones, less than 90% recorded once. Sequenced input: PBMCs. The origin of the receptors is a man in his late teens or twenties in good health and CMV-seronegative.

V and J are TRBV30 and TRBJ2-1; D possibly corresponds to TRBD1 (6 bases). The CDR3 sequence is 14 residues long. Germline V gene sequence: CDR1 GTSNPN, CDR2 SVGIG (reference sequence). The germline V and J ends were trimmed by 0 bases and 2 bases, with 8 bases remaining between them. The CDR3 loop is CAWSVGGTYNEQFF. The CDR3 DNA follows: TGTGCCTGGAGTGTAGGGGGAACCTACAATGAGCAGTTCTTC.

This chain uses TRBV10-3 with TRBJ2-7, with TRBD2 identical over 8 bases. Unmatched junction bases numbered 11, after V lost 0 bases and J lost 1 base. CDR1 and CDR2 from the germline V gene are ENHRY and SYGVKD. The CDR3 is made up of 18 amino acids. CDR3 protein: CAISESTLGRGDSYEQYF. DNA for the CDR3: TGTGCCATCAGTGAGTCGACTCTGGGGCGGGGGGATTCCTACGAGCAGTACTTC.

The chain is built from TRBV18 and TRBJ2-1, with a tentative D call TRBD1 (5 bases). The CDR3 has 16 amino acids. V dropped 0 bases and J dropped 5 bases, with 14 bases sitting between them. Germline CDR1 and CDR2: KGHSH and LQKENI. The CDR3 here is CASSPPDTDPNNEQFF. DNA of the CDR3: TGTGCCAGCTCACCACCGGACACCGACCCCAACAATGAGCAGTTCTTC.

The chain employs TRBV7-3 and TRBJ1-1; a weak D match, TRBD1 (5 bases). Germline lookup yields CDR1 SGHTA and CDR2 FQGTGA. Trimming pared 1 base from V and 3 bases from J, leaving 12 bases between. The CDR3 totals 15 residues. CDR3 sequence reads: CASSLKPGGDTEAFF. CDR3 bases: TGTGCCAGCAGCTTAAAGCCCGGAGGGGACACTGAAGCTTTCTTT.

This chain joins TRBV6-5 and TRBJ2-5, with 10 positions matching TRBD1. The DNA end is more similar to TRBJ2-7, so the J call may be wrong. The CDR3 has 12 amino acids. Germline V gene data show CDR1 as MNHEY and CDR2 as SVGAGI. CDR3 DNA sequence: TGTGCCACCACGACAGGGGGCCACGAGCAGTACTTC. Translated, it gives CATTTGGHEQYF.

This chain joins TRBV6-5 and TRBJ2-1; D call uncertain. Per germline, CDR1 MNHEY and CDR2 SVGAGI. CDR3 length equals 13 residues. V was clipped by 7 bases and J by 8 bases, with 15 bases between them. The CDR3 loop reads CASNPRPKDEQFF. CDR3 in DNA: TGTGCCAGCAATCCTAGACCCAAGGATGAGCAGTTCTTC.

This chain joins TRBV15 and TRBJ1-1; TRBD1 is a possible D gene (5 bases). Germline CDR1 reads LNHNV; CDR2 reads YYDKDF (reference sequence). The germline V and J ends were trimmed by 5 bases and 1 base, with 11 bases remaining between them. The CDR3 is made up of 14 amino acids. CDR3 in DNA: TGTGCCACCAGCGGGGGGAACACGAACACTGAAGCTTTCTTT. Its protein is CATSGGNTNTEAFF.

A single count supports this clone. The chain uses TRBV27 and TRBJ1-2, with D hard to call. Per germline, CDR1 MNHEY and CDR2 SMNVEV (reference sequence). V was trimmed by 5 bases and J by 4 bases, leaving 11 bases between them. CDR3 length equals 13 residues. The CDR3 region is CASSLRPRYGYTF. The CDR3 DNA is TGTGCCAGCAGTCTACGCCCCCGCTATGGCTACACCTTC.

This clone was observed a few times. The chain combines TRBV10-3 with TRBJ1-3, with a weak D call TRBD1 (6 bases). This CDR3 comprises 15 residues. Germline V gene sequence: CDR1 ENHRY, CDR2 SYGVKD. The V gene lost 5 bases and the J gene lost 4 bases, with 15 bases spanning the gap. The DNA for the CDR3 is TGTGCCATCAGTTCCGGACTAGGGGGGGGAAACACCATATATTTT. Residues: CAISSGLGGGNTIYF.

This chain uses TRBV28 with TRBJ1-2, with unresolved D. V was cut by 8 bases and J by 8 bases, with 9 bases left in between. Germline V CDR1 and CDR2: MDHEN, SYDVKM. The CDR3 totals 10 residues. CDR3 protein: CASGSRGYTF. CDR3 nucleotide sequence: TGTGCCAGCGGTTCGCGGGGCTACACCTTC.

The chain uses TRBV10-3 and TRBJ1-4; TRBD1 matches 7 bases. Germline V CDR1 and CDR2: ENHRY, SYGVKD. The CDR3 has 14 amino acids. V was pared by 2 bases and J by 7 bases, with 4 bases of the junction left unmatched. The CDR3 loop is CAISETRGSEKLFF. The CDR3 DNA reads TGTGCCATCAGTGAGACCAGGGGGAGTGAAAAACTGTTTTTT.

This rearrangement joins TRBV5-6 to TRBJ2-3; 13 bases agree with TRBD2. The J segment lost 7 bases and the V segment lost 4 bases, leaving 6 bases of the junction unmatched. This CDR3 has 15 amino acids. Germline CDR1 SGHDT, CDR2 YYEEEE. CDR3 bases: TGTGCCAGCAGCCTGGAGGGACTAGCGGGGAATACGCAGTATTTT. Translated, it gives CASSLEGLAGNTQYF. Together with reference TRBV5-6 and TRBJ2-3, the CDR3 gives the full variable domain: DAGVTQSPTHLIKTRGQQVTLRCSPKSGHDTVSWYQQALGQGPQFIFQYYEEEERQRGNFPDRFSGHQFPNYSSELNVNALLLGDSALYLCASSLEGLAGNTQYFGPGTRLTVL.